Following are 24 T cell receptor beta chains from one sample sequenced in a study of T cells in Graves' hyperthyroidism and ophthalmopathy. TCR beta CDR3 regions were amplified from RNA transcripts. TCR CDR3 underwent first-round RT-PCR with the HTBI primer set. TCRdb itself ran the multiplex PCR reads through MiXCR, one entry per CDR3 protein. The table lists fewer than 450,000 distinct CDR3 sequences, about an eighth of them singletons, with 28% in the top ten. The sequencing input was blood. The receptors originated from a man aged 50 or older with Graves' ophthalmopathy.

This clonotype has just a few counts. CDR3 DNA: TGCGCCAGCAGTGAGATTCCTAGCGGAAACAATGAGCAGTTCTTC. Amino acids: CASSEIPSGNNEQFF. V usage is TRBV10-1 and J usage is TRBJ2-1; TRBD2 matches at 7 bases. From germline, CDR1 is WNHNN and CDR2 SYGVQD (reference sequence). The CDR3 loop spans 15 amino acids. With V trimmed by 2 bases and J by 5 bases, 6 bases remained unmatched.

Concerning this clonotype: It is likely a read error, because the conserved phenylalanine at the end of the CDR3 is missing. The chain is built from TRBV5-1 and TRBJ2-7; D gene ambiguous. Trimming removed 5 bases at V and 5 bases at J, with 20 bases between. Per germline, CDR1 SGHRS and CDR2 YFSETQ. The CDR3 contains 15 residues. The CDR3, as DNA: TGCGCCAGCAGACTCCAGCTGCAAGAGCTAGACGAGCAGTACCTC. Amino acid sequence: CASRLQLQELDEQYL.

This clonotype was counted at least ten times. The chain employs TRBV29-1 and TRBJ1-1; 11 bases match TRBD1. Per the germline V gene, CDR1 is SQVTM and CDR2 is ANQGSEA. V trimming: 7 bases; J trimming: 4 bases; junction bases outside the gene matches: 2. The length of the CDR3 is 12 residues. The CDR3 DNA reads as TGCAGCGGGACAGGGGGCCCCACTGAAGCTTTCTTT. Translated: CSGTGGPTEAFF.

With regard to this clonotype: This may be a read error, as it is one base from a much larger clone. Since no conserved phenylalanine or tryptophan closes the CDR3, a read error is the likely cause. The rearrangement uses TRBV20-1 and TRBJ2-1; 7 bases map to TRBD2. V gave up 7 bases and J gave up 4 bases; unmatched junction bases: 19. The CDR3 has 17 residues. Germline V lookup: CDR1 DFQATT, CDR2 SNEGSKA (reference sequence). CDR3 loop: CSVHTGGSQVGYNEQFV. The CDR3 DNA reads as TGCAGTGTCCATACCGGGGGGAGCCAGGTAGGATACAATGAGCAGTTCGTC.

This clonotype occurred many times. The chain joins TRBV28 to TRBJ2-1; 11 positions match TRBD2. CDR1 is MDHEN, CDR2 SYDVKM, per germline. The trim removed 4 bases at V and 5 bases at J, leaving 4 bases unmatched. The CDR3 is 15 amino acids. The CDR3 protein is CASSSLAGDDNEQFF. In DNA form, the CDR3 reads TGTGCCAGCAGTTCACTAGCGGGAGACGACAATGAGCAGTTCTTC.

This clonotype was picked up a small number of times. The CDR3 reads CASSPGQGLIRTQHF. The CDR3 nucleotides are TGTGCCAGCAGCCCGGGACAAGGGTTAATAAGGACCCAGCATTTT. The rearrangement uses TRBV7-9 and TRBJ1-5; a possible D gene is TRBD1 (6 bases). Germline-derived CDR1 and CDR2 are SEHNR and FQNEAQ (reference sequence). The CDR3 is made up of 15 amino acids. Trimming cost V 5 bases and J 11 bases, with 22 bases left between them.

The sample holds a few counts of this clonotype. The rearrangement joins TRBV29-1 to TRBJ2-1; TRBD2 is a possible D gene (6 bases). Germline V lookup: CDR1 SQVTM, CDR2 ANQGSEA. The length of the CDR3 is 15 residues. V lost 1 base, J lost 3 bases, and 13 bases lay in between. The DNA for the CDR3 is TGCAGCGTTGAAGGTGGCGGGACCCGCTACAATGAGCAGTTCTTC. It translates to CSVEGGGTRYNEQFF.

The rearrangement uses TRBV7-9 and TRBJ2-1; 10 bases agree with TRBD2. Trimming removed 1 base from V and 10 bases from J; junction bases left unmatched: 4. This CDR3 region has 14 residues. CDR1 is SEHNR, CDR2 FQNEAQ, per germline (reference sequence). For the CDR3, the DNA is TGTGCCAGCAGCTTAGTTCTAGCGGGAGCCGAGCAGTTCTTC. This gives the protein CASSLVLAGAEQFF.

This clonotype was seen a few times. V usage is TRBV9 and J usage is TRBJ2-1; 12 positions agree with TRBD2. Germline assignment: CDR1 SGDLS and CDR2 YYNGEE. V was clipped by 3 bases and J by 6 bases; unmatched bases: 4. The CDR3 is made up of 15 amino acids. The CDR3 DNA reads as TGTGCCAGCAGCGAGCGGACTAGCGGGATCAATGAGCAGTTCTTC. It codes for CASSERTSGINEQFF.

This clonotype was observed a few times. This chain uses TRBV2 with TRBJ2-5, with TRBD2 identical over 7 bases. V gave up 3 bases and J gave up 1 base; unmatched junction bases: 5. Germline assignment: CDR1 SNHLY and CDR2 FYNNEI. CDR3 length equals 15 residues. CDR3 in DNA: TGTGCCAGCAGTGAGGAGGGAGGGATCCAAGAGACCCAGTACTTC. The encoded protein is CASSEEGGIQETQYF.

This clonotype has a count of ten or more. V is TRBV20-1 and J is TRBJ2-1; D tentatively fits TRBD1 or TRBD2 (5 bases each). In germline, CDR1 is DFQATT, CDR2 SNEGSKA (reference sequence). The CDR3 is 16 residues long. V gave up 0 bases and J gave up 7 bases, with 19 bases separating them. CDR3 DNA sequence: TGCAGTGCTAGAGATGGGGAGACAGCCCGCAAAAATGAGCAGTTCTTC. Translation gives CSARDGETARKNEQFF.

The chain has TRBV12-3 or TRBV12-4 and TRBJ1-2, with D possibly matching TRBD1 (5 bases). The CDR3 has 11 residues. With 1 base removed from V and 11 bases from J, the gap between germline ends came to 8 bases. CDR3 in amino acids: CASSLGGVYTF. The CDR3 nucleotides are TGTGCCAGCAGTTTAGGGGGCGTGTACACCTTC.

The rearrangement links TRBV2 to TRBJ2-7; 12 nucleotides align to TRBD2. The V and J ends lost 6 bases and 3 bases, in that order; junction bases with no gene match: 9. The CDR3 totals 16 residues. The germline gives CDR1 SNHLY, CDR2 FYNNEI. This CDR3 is CASSWTSGTPVYEQYF. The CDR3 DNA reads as TGTGCCAGCAGCTGGACTAGCGGGACCCCCGTCTACGAGCAGTACTTC. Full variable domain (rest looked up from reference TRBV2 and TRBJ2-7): EPEVTQTPSHQVTQMGQEVILRCVPISNHLYFYWYRQILGQKVEFLVSFYNNEISEKSEIFDDQFSVERPDGSNFTLKIRSTKLEDSAMYFCASSWTSGTPVYEQYFGPGTRLTVT.

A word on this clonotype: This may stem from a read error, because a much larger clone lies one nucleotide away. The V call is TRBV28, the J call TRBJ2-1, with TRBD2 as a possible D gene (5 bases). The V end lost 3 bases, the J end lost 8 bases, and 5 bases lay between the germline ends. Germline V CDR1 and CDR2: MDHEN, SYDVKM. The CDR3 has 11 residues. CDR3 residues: CASSFGDEQFF. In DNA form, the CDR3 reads TGTGCCAGCAGTTTCGGGGATGAGCAGTTCTTC.

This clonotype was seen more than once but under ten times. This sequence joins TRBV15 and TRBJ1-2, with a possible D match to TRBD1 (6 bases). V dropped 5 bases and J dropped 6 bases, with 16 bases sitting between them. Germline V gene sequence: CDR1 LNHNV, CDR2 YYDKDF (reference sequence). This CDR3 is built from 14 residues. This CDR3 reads CATSSTAGDDGYTF. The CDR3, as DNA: TGTGCCACCAGCTCAACCGCAGGGGACGATGGCTACACCTTC.

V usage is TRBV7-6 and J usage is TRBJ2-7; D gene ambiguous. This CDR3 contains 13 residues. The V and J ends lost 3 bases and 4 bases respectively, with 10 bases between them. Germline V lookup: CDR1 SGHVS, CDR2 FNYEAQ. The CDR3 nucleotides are TGTGCCAGCAGCTTTGGGTCCGGTTACGAGCAGTACTTC. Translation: CASSFGSGYEQYF.

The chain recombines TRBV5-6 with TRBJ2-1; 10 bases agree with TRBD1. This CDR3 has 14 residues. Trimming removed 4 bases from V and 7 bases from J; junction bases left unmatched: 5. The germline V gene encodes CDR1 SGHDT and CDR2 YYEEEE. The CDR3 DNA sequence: TGTGCCAGCAGCCCCGGGACAGGGGTTAATGAGCAGTTCTTC. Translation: CASSPGTGVNEQFF.

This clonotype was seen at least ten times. The chain's CDR3 is CASSQDRSNTEAFF. The CDR3 coding sequence is TGTGCCAGCTCACAGGACAGATCCAACACTGAAGCTTTCTTT. The chain has TRBV18 and TRBJ1-1; the D gene is possibly TRBD1 (6 bases). V was trimmed by 4 bases and J by 2 bases, leaving 11 bases between them. Germline V CDR1 and CDR2: KGHSH, LQKENI. This CDR3 is 14 amino acids long.

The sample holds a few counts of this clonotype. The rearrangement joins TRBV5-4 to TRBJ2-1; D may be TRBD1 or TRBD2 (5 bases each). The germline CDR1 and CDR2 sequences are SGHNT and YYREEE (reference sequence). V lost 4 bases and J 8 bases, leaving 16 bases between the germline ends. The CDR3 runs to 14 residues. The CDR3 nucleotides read TGTGCCAGCAGCACGAGGGTGGGGGTGGATGAGCAGTTCTTC. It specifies CASSTRVGVDEQFF.

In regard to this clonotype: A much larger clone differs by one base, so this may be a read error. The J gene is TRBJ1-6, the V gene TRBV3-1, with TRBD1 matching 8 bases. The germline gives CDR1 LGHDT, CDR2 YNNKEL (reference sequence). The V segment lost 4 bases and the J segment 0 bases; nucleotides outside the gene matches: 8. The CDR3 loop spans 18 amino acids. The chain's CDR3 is CASSPQTGASSYNSPLHF. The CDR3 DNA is TGTGCCAGCAGCCCCCAGACAGGGGCAAGCTCCTATAATTCACCCCTCCACTTT.

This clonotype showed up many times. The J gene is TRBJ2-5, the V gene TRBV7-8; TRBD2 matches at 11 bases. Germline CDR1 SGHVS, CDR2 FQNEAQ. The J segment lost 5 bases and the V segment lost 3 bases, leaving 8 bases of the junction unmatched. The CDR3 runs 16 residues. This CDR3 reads CASSFPGLADRETQYF. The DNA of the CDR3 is TGTGCCAGCAGCTTTCCGGGACTAGCGGATCGGGAGACCCAGTACTTC.

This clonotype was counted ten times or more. This chain's CDR3 is CASSIRAGLEQYF. CDR3 nucleotide sequence: TGTGCCAGTAGTATCCGGGCAGGGCTCGAGCAGTACTTC. V is TRBV19 and J is TRBJ2-7; D perhaps matches TRBD1 (5 bases). The germline CDR1 and CDR2 sequences are LNHDA and SQIVND (reference sequence). Trimming took 3 bases from V and 6 from J, leaving 12 bases between them. The length of the CDR3 is 13 residues. Together with reference TRBV19 and TRBJ2-7, the CDR3 gives the full variable domain: DGGITQSPKYLFRKEGQNVTLSCEQNLNHDAMYWYRQDPGQGLRLIYYSQIVNDFQKGDIAEGYSVSREKKESFPLTVTSAQKNPTAFYLCASSIRAGLEQYFGPGTRLTVT.

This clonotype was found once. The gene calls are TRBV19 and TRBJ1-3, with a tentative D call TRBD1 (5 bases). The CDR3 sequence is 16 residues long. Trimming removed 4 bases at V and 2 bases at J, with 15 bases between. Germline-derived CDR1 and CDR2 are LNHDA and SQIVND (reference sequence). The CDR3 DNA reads TGTGCCAGTAGTACACACAGGATGGGCACTGGAAACACCATATATTTT. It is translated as CASSTHRMGTGNTIYF.

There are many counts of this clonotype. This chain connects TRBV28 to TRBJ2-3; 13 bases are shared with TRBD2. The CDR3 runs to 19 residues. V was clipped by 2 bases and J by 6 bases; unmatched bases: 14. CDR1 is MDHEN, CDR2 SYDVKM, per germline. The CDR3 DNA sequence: TGTGCCAGCAGTTTAGCAACCAGACTAGCGGGAGGCCACTTGGATACGCAGTATTTT. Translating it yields CASSLATRLAGGHLDTQYF. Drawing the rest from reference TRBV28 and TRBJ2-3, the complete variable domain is DVKVTQSSRYLVKRTGEKVFLECVQDMDHENMFWYRQDPGLGLRLIYFSYDVKMKEKGDIPEGYSVSREKKERFSLILESASTNQTSMYLCASSLATRLAGGHLDTQYFGPGTRLTVL.